The entry below describes one T cell receptor (beta chain). In this sample, this clonotype turned up many times. Its binding antigen is unknown. Base qualities were left out, and no much larger clone turns up one base away. The data were taken from a study of low-dose radiotherapy and immunotherapy resistance in tumors (dated by TCRdb to between 2021 and 2022). About the full investigation: Patients in Cohort 1 were given 0.5 Gy per fraction every 2 weeks, and the prescribed total PTV dose was 6.5 Gy. For Cohort 2, the dose was 1 Gy per fraction given every two weeks, adding up to 13 Gy in total across 26 weeks. Patients were given nivolumab as a 240 mg flat dose every two weeks and ipilimumab at 1 mg/kg every six weeks, with both drugs delivered intravenously. Cyclophosphamide 200 mg/m2 was administered intravenously every two weeks, one day before each radiation and immunotherapy administration. Aspirin 300 mg was taken orally once daily by patients for four cycles, starting on cycle 1 day 1. Randomization of trial participants into treatment groups was not performed. Eight patients were included in the translational analysis, namely three from the first dose cohort plus the first five from the second dose cohort.

The time point label corresponds to: before trial treatment. Donors were enrolled in RACIN, a single-arm phase I dose-escalation trial combining nivolumab, ipilimumab, aspirin, low-dose cyclophosphamide and low-dose radiotherapy. Patients were eligible if they had advanced solid tumors that were TIL-negative. Sequenced on an Illumina HiSeq 2500. First-strand cDNA was synthesized with Superscript III and a set of TRAV- and TRBV-specific primers, covering both TCRalpha and TCRbeta chains. An approximately 20-cycle PCR with Phusion amplified the TCRs, pairing a constant-region primer with the adapter that was attached to the V primers. Amplification of the isolated mRNA was done with the MessageAmp II aRNA Amplification Kit, which involved an approximately 16-hour in vitro transcription at 37 degrees C. The Dynabeads mRNA DIRECT Purification Kit was used to isolate the mRNA for TCR sequencing. Indexed Illumina adapters were added in a second roughly 25-cycle Phusion PCR, and the resulting products were purified with AMPure XP beads. As for how the authors treated the data: Custom Perl scripts pooled TCR sequences encoding the same protein, removed out-of-frame sequences and computed each clonotype's abundance. The analysis excluded TCR sequences that were supported by just one read. Repertoire metrics included Shannon entropy, Gini index, clonality, richness, and frequency of TCRs shared between repertoires. The public reads were reanalyzed by TCRdb: fastp trimming at Q25, MiXCR alignment, in-frame beta chains only. Identical CDR3 proteins give one entry, which carries the most common genes and DNA. TCRdb's processing, not the authors' own work, is the source of the V and J calls. Recorded for this sample are around 79,000 distinct CDR3 sequences; around 18% of them occurred a single time. The ten largest make up less than 6% of the sample.

This TCR was recovered from a male donor with prostate cancer. The specimen was PBMCs, collected before treatment.

The encoded CDR3 is CASSLWGNTEAFF. The DNA sequence reads TGTGCCAGCAGTTTGTGGGGGAACACTGAAGCTTTCTTT. This chain joins TRBV6-5 to TRBJ1-1; the D gene is unclear. The V end loses 4 bases and the J end loses 1 base, and a stretch of 7 bases separates them. CDR1 and CDR2 are read off the germline V gene as MNHEY and SVGAGI. The CDR3 starts with the cysteine, ends with the phenylalanine, and has 13 residues. Only the CDR3 DNA is retained, 39 bases long and in frame from the first base.